This TCR beta chain was observed in a study of blood T cell repertoires in COVID-19 (dated by TCRdb to the early 2020s). About the full investigation: Samples from collaborators originated in the United States, Italy and Spain and spanned both the acute and convalescent phases of COVID-19. The material from the prospective study consisted of cDNA or gDNA derived from T cells, B-cell-depleted T cells, or PBMCs. Deeply sampled blood TCRbeta repertoires from subjects exposed to, actively infected with, or recovered from COVID-19 were included in the dataset. The repertoires were released in a freely available public database intended as a resource for research on the immune response to SARS-CoV-2. The samples were drawn from the first 160 participants of the ongoing ImmuneRACE study and from some 1,300 subjects provided by 6 global collaborators. The sample metadata nearly always contained a de-identified subject ID, COVID-19 status, age in years and sex. Where HLA class I and class II types were available, the types were taken from metadata supplied by the sample provider, not from assay-based typing.

According to the germline V gene (reference sequence), CDR1 reads SEHNR and CDR2 reads FQNEAQ. Here V drops 5 bases and J drops 1 base, and the junction holds 9 bases not matched to any gene. Taken from cysteine to phenylalanine, the CDR3 has 16 residues. Only the CDR3 DNA stays, 48 bases, in frame from base 1. Concerning this clone: Its antigen remains undetermined. The input lacks base qualities; no much larger clone sits a single base away.

TCRbeta CDR3 regions were amplified from genomic DNA using the immunoSEQ Assay, a bias-controlled multiplex PCR. The authors' analysis ran thus. Within the assay, amplification of reference gene primers was used to estimate how many nucleated cells each sample contained. To quantify the absolute abundance of each unique TCRbeta CDR3 rearrangement, sequence reads were collapsed and filtered. Productive Simpson clonality was computed per sample as the square root of Simpson's diversity index over productive rearrangements. TCRdb limited this immuneACCESS table to in-frame rearrangements with V and J called. A share of clones is missing; checked studies link under half to unresolved V genes, and the rest is unexplained. That table furnishes V, J and clone size, whereas the DNA furnished D and trimming. This sample has some 380,000 clones in its table, and nearly 90% of those were observed once. 6% to 7.5% of the sample is in the top ten clones.

The collaborating institutions used their own protocols to collect whole blood in K2EDTA tubes. For TCRbeta analysis, collaborators shipped samples as frozen whole blood, isolated PBMCs, or DNA extracted from either of those sample types. Broader findings and caveats from the paper: The amount of clinical and demographic metadata varied by source and participant and was provided uncurated.

This receptor was taken from a man aged 18 to 30 with active or convalescent COVID-19. The sample comprised peripheral blood. This receptor chain uses TRBV7-9 and TRBJ2-3; 7 central bases correspond to TRBD2. The nucleotides are TGTGCCAGCAGCAAGTGGGACTACCGTGGCACAGATACGCAGTATTTT. Its translation reads: CASSKWDYRGTDTQYF.